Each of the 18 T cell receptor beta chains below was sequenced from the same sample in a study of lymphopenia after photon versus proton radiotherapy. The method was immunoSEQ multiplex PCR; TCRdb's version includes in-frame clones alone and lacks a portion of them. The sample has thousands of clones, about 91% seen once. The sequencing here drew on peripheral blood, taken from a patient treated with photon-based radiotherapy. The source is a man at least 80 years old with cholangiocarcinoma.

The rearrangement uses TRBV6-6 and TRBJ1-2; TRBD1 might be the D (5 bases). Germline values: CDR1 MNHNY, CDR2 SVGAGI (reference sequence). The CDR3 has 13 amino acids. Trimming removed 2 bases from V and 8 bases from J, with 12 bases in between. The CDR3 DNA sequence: TGTGCCAGCAGTTACCCTGGGGGTCGCGGCTACACCTTC. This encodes CASSYPGGRGYTF.

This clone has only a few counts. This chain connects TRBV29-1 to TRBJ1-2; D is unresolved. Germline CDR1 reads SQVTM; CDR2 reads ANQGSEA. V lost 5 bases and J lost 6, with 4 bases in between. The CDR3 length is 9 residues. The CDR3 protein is CSVKDGYTF. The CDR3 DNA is TGCAGCGTTAAGGATGGCTACACCTTC.

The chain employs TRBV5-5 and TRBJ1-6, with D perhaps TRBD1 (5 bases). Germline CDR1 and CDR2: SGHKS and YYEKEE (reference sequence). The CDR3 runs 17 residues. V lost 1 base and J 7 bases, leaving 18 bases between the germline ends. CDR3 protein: CASSLNPLRGENSPLHF. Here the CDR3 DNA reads TGTGCCAGCAGCTTGAACCCCCTCCGGGGGGAGAATTCACCCCTCCACTTT.

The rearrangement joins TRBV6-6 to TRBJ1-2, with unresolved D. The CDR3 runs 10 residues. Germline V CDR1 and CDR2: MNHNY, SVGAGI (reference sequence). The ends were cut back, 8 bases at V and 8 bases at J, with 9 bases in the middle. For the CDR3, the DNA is TGTGCCAGCGGACCGAGGGGCTACACCTTC. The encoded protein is CASGPRGYTF.

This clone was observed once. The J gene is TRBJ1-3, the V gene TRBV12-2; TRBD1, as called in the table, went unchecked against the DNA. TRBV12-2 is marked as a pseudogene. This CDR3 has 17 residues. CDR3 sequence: CASRLGKGTDNGNTIYF. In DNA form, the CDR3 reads TGTGCAAGTCGCTTAGGAAAAGGGACAGATAACGGAAACACCATATATTTT.

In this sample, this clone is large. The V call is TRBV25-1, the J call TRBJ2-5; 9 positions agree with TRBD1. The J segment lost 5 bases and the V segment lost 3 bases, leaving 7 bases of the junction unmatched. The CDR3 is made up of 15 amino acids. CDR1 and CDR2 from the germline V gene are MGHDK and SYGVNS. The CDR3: CASSEYRGLSETQYF. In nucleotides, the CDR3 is TGTGCCAGCAGTGAGTACAGGGGGCTATCGGAGACCCAGTACTTC. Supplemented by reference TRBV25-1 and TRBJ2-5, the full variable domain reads EADIYQTPRYLVIGTGKKITLECSQTMGHDKMYWYQQDPGMELHLIHYSYGVNSTEKGDLSSESTVSRIRTEHFPLTLESARPSHTSQYLCASSEYRGLSETQYFGPGTRLLVL.

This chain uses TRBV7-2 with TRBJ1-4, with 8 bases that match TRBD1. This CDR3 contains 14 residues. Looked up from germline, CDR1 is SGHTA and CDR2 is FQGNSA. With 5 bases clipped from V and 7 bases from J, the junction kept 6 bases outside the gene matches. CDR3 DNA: TGTGCCAGCAGCACCGGGACAGGAAGTGAAAAACTGTTTTTT. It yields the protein CASSTGTGSEKLFF.

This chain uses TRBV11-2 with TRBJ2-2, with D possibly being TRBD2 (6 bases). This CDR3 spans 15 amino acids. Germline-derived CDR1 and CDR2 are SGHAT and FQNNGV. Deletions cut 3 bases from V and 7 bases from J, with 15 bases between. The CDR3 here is CASSLWRGRGGELFF. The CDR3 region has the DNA TGTGCCAGCAGCTTGTGGAGGGGAAGAGGCGGGGAGCTGTTTTTT.

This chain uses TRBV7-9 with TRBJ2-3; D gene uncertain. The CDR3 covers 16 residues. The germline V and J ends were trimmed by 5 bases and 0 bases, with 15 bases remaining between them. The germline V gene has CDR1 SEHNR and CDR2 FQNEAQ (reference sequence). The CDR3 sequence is CASSHNIYPSTDTQYF. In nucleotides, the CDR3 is TGTGCCAGCAGCCATAACATCTACCCAAGCACAGATACGCAGTATTTT.

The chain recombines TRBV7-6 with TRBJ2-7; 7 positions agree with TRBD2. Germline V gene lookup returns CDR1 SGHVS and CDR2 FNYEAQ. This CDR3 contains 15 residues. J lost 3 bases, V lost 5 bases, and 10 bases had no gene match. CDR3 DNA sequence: TGTGCCAGCAGCGCCCAATCCCGGGGGGTCTACGAGCAGTACTTC. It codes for CASSAQSRGVYEQYF.

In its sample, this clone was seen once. CDR3 bases: TGTGCCAGCAGCGTAGTCGATGGGAACACTGAAGCTTTCTTT. This sequence encodes CASSVVDGNTEAFF. The chain employs TRBV9 and TRBJ1-1; D gene unclear. This CDR3 has 14 amino acids. Germline values: CDR1 SGDLS, CDR2 YYNGEE. The V and J ends lost 0 bases and 1 base respectively, with 7 bases between them.

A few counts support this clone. The CDR3 here is CASSLEMTGSYGYTF. Written as DNA, the CDR3 is TGTGCCAGCAGCTTAGAAATGACAGGGTCCTATGGCTACACCTTC. This chain links TRBV7-6 with TRBJ1-2, with TRBD1 identical over 7 bases. The CDR3 has 15 residues. V trimming: 1 base; J trimming: 4 bases; junction bases outside the gene matches: 6. Germline V gives CDR1 SGHVS, CDR2 FNYEAQ.

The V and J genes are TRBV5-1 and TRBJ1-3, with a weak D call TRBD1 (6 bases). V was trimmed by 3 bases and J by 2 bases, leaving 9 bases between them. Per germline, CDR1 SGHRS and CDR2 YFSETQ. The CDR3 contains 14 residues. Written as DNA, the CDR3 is TGCGCCAGCAGCTCACAGGGAGCTGGAAACACCATATATTTT. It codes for CASSSQGAGNTIYF.

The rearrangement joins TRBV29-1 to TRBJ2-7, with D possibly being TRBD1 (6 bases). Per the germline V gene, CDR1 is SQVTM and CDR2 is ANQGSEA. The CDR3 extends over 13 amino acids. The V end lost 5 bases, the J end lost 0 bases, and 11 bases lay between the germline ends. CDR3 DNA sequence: TGCAGCGTTATAGGGGGACCCTCCTACGAGCAGTACTTC. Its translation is CSVIGGPSYEQYF.

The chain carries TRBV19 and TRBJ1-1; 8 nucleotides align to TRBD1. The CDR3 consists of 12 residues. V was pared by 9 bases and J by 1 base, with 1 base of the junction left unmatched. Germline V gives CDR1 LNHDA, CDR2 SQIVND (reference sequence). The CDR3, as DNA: TGTGCCAGCAGGGGGCAGAACACTGAAGCTTTCTTT. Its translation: CASRGQNTEAFF. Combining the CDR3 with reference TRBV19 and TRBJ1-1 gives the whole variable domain DGGITQSPKYLFRKEGQNVTLSCEQNLNHDAMYWYRQDPGQGLRLIYYSQIVNDFQKGDIAEGYSVSREKKESFPLTVTSAQKNPTAFYLCASRGQNTEAFFGQGTRLTVV.

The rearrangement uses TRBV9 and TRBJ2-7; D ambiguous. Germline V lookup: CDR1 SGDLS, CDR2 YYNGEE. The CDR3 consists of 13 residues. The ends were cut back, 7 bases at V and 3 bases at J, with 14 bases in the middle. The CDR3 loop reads CASSRIPDYEQYF. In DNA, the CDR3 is TGTGCCAGCTCCAGGATTCCCGACTACGAGCAGTACTTC.

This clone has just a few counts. CDR3 region: CAIGGTGRQETQYF. CDR3 nucleotides: TGTGCCATCGGAGGGACAGGTAGACAAGAGACCCAGTACTTC. The rearrangement links TRBV10-3 to TRBJ2-5; 8 positions agree with TRBD1. Trimming removed 8 bases from V and 2 bases from J; junction bases left unmatched: 7. In germline, CDR1 is ENHRY, CDR2 SYGVKD. There are 14 residues in the CDR3.

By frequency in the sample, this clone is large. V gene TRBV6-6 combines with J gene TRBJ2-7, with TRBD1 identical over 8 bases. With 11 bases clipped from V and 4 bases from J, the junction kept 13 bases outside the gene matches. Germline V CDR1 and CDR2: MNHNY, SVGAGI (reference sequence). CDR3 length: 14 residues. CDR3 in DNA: TGTGCCTGCCACGAGACAGGGGCATCTTACGAGCAGTACTTC. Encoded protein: CACHETGASYEQYF.